This TCR beta chain was obtained from a study of read filtering for tumor transcriptome and immune sequencing. Molecular barcoded adaptors covering alpha/delta and beta/gamma chains were used on 400 to 450 ng RNA. One entry per CDR3 protein results from TCRdb running MiXCR on the reads. The repertoire holds around 140,000 distinct CDR3 sequences, with 13% as singletons. Germline lookup yields CDR1 MGHRA and CDR2 YSYEKL. Trimming pared 3 bases from V and 2 bases from J, leaving 10 bases between. The CDR3 extends over 14 amino acids. In this sample, this clonotype turned up many times. The chain uses TRBV4-1 and TRBJ1-1, with D maybe TRBD1 (6 bases). The sequencing input was a population of CD138-negative cells sorted from bone marrow. This TCR was sampled from a donor at least 40 years old with multiple myeloma. The CDR3 here is CASSQEQGNTEAFF. The CDR3 DNA follows: TGCGCCAGCAGCCAGGAACAGGGTAACACTGAAGCTTTCTTT.